This T cell receptor beta chain was documented in a study of cytomegalovirus exposure and HLA in healthy donors. Germline-derived CDR1 and CDR2 are SGHTA and FQGNSA. The V and J ends lost 8 bases and 8 bases respectively, with 16 bases between them. The CDR3 covers 13 residues. Amplification used 60 Vbeta primers and 13 Jbeta primers. TCRdb keeps only in-frame clones here, not all; method: immunoSEQ multiplex PCR. The sample has approximately 90,000 clones; approximately 77% are singletons. The chain has TRBV7-2 and TRBJ2-1; D gene ambiguous. The TCR was taken from a middle-aged woman in good health and CMV-seronegative. The sample was PBMCs. The chain's CDR3 is CASGSVPLDEQFF. The CDR3 nucleotides are TGTGCCAGCGGCTCGGTCCCTTTGGATGAGCAGTTCTTC. Combining the CDR3 with reference TRBV7-2 and TRBJ2-1 gives the whole variable domain GAGVSQSPSNKVTEKGKDVELRCDPISGHTALYWYRQSLGQGLEFLIYFQGNSAPDKSGLPSDRFSAERTGGSVSTLTIQRTQQEDSAVYLCASGSVPLDEQFFGPGTRLTVL.